These 30 T cell receptor beta chains came from one sample sequenced in a study of T cell responses to AZD1222 COVID-19 vaccine. TCRdb's copy holds only in-frame clones and misses some; the assay was immunoSEQ multiplex PCR. Among 80,000 or so clones, approximately 90% were seen once, and the ten largest hold roughly 1.6%. The source material was peripheral blood, sampled on day 0 of AZD1222 vaccination. The receptor source for this set is an adult in good health.

This clone came up a few times. V usage is TRBV18 and J usage is TRBJ1-5, with 10 bases fitting TRBD1. The CDR3 contains 19 residues. Germline CDR1 reads KGHSH; CDR2 reads LQKENI. Trimming at V came to 4 bases and at J to 2 bases, leaving 14 bases not matched to a gene. The CDR3 DNA reads as TGTGCCAGCTCACGGTTCCAGACAGGGGGCCCGGAGGGCAATCAGCCCCAGCATTTT. It translates to CASSRFQTGGPEGNQPQHF. The full variable domain, with the rest looked up from reference TRBV18 and TRBJ1-5, is NAGVMQNPRHLVRRRGQEARLRCSPMKGHSHVYWYRQLPEEGLKFMVYLQKENIIDESGMPKERFSAEFPKEGPSILRIQQVVRGDSAAYFCASSRFQTGGPEGNQPQHFGDGTRLSIL.

The chain carries TRBV6-4 and TRBJ1-2, with a tentative D call TRBD1 (5 bases). Looked up from germline, CDR1 is MRHNA and CDR2 is SNTAGT. The CDR3 covers 14 residues. V was clipped by 3 bases and J by 7 bases, with 15 bases between them. This chain's CDR3 is CASSEGGSAGGYTF. CDR3 bases: TGTGCCAGCAGTGAGGGGGGGTCGGCGGGTGGCTACACCTTC.

This sequence joins TRBV28 and TRBJ1-4, with a possible D match to TRBD1 (6 bases). The V end lost 4 bases, the J end lost 7 bases, and 16 bases lay between the germline ends. The CDR3 has 15 amino acids. Germline CDR1 is MDHEN and CDR2 is SYDVKM. The DNA for the CDR3 is TGTGCCAGCAGTTCTGGGGGGGGCGCATCTGAAAAACTGTTTTTT. Translation: CASSSGGGASEKLFF.

This clone appeared a single time. V gene TRBV5-1 combines with J gene TRBJ2-1; possibly TRBD2 for D (5 bases). The length of the CDR3 is 13 residues. Trimming cost V 1 base and J 13 bases, with 15 bases left between them. Per the germline V gene, CDR1 is SGHRS and CDR2 is YFSETQ. CDR3 sequence (DNA): TGCGCCAGCAGCTTGCAAGCAGGAGGTAGTCAGTTCTTC. It codes for CASSLQAGGSQFF.

This clone has just a few counts. The V and J genes are TRBV30 and TRBJ1-5, with a possible D match to TRBD1 (5 bases). Trimming shortened V by 2 bases and J by 10 bases, and 15 bases separated the two germline ends. The germline gives CDR1 GTSNPN, CDR2 SVGIG (reference sequence). This CDR3 contains 13 residues. The DNA of the CDR3 is TGTGCCTGGAGTTTACAGGCCGAAGACCCCCAGCATTTT. Amino acids: CAWSLQAEDPQHF.

V gene TRBV9 combines with J gene TRBJ1-3; the D is unclear. Germline V gene sequence: CDR1 SGDLS, CDR2 YYNGEE. This CDR3 contains 15 residues. Trimming removed 3 bases at V and 0 bases at J, with 10 bases between. The CDR3 loop is CASSGIQSSGNTIYF. As DNA, the CDR3 is TGTGCCAGCAGCGGCATACAAAGCTCTGGAAACACCATATATTTT.

The V call is TRBV6-5, the J call TRBJ2-5; 12 nucleotides align to TRBD2. The CDR3 runs 15 residues. Germline CDR1 reads MNHEY; CDR2 reads SVGAGI. The junction had 7 bases not matched to a gene; V was cut back by 6 bases and J by 5 bases. The CDR3 protein is CASSETSGRWETQYF. CDR3 nucleotides: TGTGCCAGCAGCGAGACTAGCGGGAGATGGGAGACCCAGTACTTC.

This rearrangement joins TRBV11-3 to TRBJ2-5, with TRBD1 as a possible D gene (6 bases). The CDR3 runs to 17 residues. With 5 bases removed from V and 0 bases from J, the gap between germline ends came to 19 bases. In germline, CDR1 is SGHNT, CDR2 YENEEA. CDR3 loop: CASSPSPGQKNQETQYF. The DNA for the CDR3 is TGTGCCAGCAGCCCATCTCCGGGACAAAAGAACCAAGAGACCCAGTACTTC. Full variable domain (outside the CDR3, taken from reference TRBV11-3 and TRBJ2-5): EAGVVQSPRYKIIEKKQPVAFWCNPISGHNTLYWYLQNLGQGPELLIRYENEEAVDDSQLPKDRFSAERLKGVDSTLKIQPAELGDSAVYLCASSPSPGQKNQETQYFGPGTRLLVL.

This chain links TRBV6-5 with TRBJ1-2, with TRBD1 matching over 7 bases. CDR3 length equals 14 residues. The J segment lost 4 bases and the V segment lost 0 bases, leaving 2 bases of the junction unmatched. The germline gives CDR1 MNHEY, CDR2 SVGAGI. CDR3 DNA: TGTGCCAGCAGTTACTCGGGACAGTTCTATGGCTACACCTTC. Protein: CASSYSGQFYGYTF.

The sample holds one count of this clone. The chain carries TRBV6-1 and TRBJ2-7; a weak D match, TRBD1 (6 bases). This CDR3 contains 13 residues. From germline, CDR1 is MNHNS and CDR2 SASEGT. The germline V and J ends were trimmed by 3 bases and 6 bases, with 12 bases remaining between them. The CDR3: CASSDTGIGEQYF. The DNA of the CDR3 is TGTGCCAGCAGTGATACAGGGATAGGCGAGCAGTACTTC.

J is TRBJ2-7 and V is TRBV10-3; D ambiguous. The V end was cut by 0 bases, the J end by 3 bases, with 9 bases between. The CDR3 runs 14 residues. Germline CDR1 and CDR2: ENHRY and SYGVKD. Written as DNA, the CDR3 is TGTGCCATCAGTGAGTCGAGAGGAAACTACGAGCAGTACTTC. Translation gives CAISESRGNYEQYF.

The V gene is TRBV7-2, the J gene TRBJ2-2; D is uncertain. This CDR3 is built from 13 residues. Germline CDR1 reads SGHTA; CDR2 reads FQGNSA. Trimming stripped 5 bases from V and 0 bases from J, with 4 bases between. The CDR3 region has the DNA TGTGCCAGCAGCCACTCGAACACCGGGGAGCTGTTTTTT. It yields the protein CASSHSNTGELFF.

J is TRBJ1-4 and V is TRBV5-1, with TRBD1 as a possible D gene (5 bases). Looked up from germline, CDR1 is SGHRS and CDR2 is YFSETQ. The V gene lost 4 bases and the J gene lost 0 bases, with 13 bases spanning the gap. CDR3 length: 16 residues. CDR3 sequence (DNA): TGCGCCAGCAGCGGAAGAGGGGAAGCAACTAATGAAAAACTGTTTTTT. Translating gives CASSGRGEATNEKLFF.

The rearrangement uses TRBV19 and TRBJ2-1; D is unclear. The germline V gene encodes CDR1 LNHDA and CDR2 SQIVND (reference sequence). This CDR3 is 13 amino acids long. V was clipped by 8 bases and J by 4 bases, with 12 bases between them. The CDR3 loop reads CASSTGPYNEQFF. The DNA of the CDR3 is TGTGCCAGTTCGACCGGGCCATACAATGAGCAGTTCTTC.

The rearrangement links TRBV5-4 to TRBJ2-2, with 12 nucleotides matching TRBD2. The CDR3 contains 16 residues. Germline assignment: CDR1 SGHNT and CDR2 YYREEE (reference sequence). V lost 0 bases, J lost 7 bases, and 4 bases stayed unmatched. CDR3 amino acids: CASSLASGRAGGELFF. CDR3 DNA: TGTGCCAGCAGCTTGGCTAGCGGGAGGGCCGGCGGGGAGCTGTTTTTT. The whole variable domain, filled in from reference TRBV5-4 and TRBJ2-2, reads ETGVTQSPTHLIKTRGQQVTLRCSSQSGHNTVSWYQQALGQGPQFIFQYYREEENGRGNFPPRFSGLQFPNYSSELNVNALELDDSALYLCASSLASGRAGGELFFGEGSRLTVL.

This clone has only a few counts. The V gene is TRBV19, the J gene TRBJ2-3, with 7 bases fitting TRBD1. The V segment lost 0 bases and the J segment 5 bases; nucleotides outside the gene matches: 5. CDR1 is LNHDA, CDR2 SQIVND, per germline (reference sequence). The CDR3 is 15 amino acids. The DNA for the CDR3 is TGTGCCAGTAGTATAGACCGGGACAGACAAGATACGCAGTATTTT. The encoded protein is CASSIDRDRQDTQYF.

The chain uses TRBV18 and TRBJ2-7, with D uncertain. V lost 5 bases to trimming and J lost 0 bases, with 2 bases between them. This CDR3 contains 11 residues. Germline V gene sequence: CDR1 KGHSH, CDR2 LQKENI. CDR3: CASSGSYEQYF. For the CDR3, the DNA is TGTGCCAGCTCAGGCTCCTACGAGCAGTACTTC.

The chain recombines TRBV27 with TRBJ2-1; no reliable D call. Germline V gene data show CDR1 as MNHEY and CDR2 as SMNVEV (reference sequence). The CDR3 contains 14 residues. The V and J ends lost 3 bases and 11 bases respectively, with 17 bases between them. DNA of the CDR3: TGTGCCAGCAGTTTCTTCTCCGAGTATCCCCAGCAGTTCTTC. The encoded protein is CASSFFSEYPQQFF.

This chain connects TRBV5-8 to TRBJ2-5; perhaps TRBD1 as D (6 bases). The CDR3 is made up of 15 amino acids. From germline, CDR1 is SGHTS and CDR2 YDEGEE. The V end was cut by 4 bases, the J end by 2 bases, with 15 bases between. The DNA of the CDR3 is TGTGCCAGCAGCCCCCGGTTAGGGGGACAAGAGACCCAGTACTTC. Translating gives CASSPRLGGQETQYF.

This chain links TRBV11-2 with TRBJ2-3, with TRBD1 as a possible D gene (6 bases). The ends were cut back, 2 bases at V and 2 bases at J, with 14 bases in the middle. Germline CDR1 and CDR2: SGHAT and FQNNGV. CDR3 length equals 16 residues. CDR3 sequence reads: CASSLLGGQFTDTQYF. The CDR3 DNA reads TGTGCCAGCAGCTTACTTGGCGGACAGTTCACAGATACGCAGTATTTT.

The chain employs TRBV14 and TRBJ1-6, with D unclear. The germline V gene encodes CDR1 SGHDN and CDR2 FVKESK. This CDR3 has 15 amino acids. Trimming pared 8 bases from V and 2 bases from J, leaving 13 bases between. CDR3 nucleotides: TGTGCCAGCTCGGAGCGTGAGACCTATAATTCACCCCTCCACTTT. Its translation: CASSERETYNSPLHF.

This clone was detected a few times. This chain links TRBV4-3 with TRBJ1-1, with D unclear. V lost 0 bases to trimming and J lost 4 bases, with 15 bases between them. CDR3 length: 16 amino acids. The germline V gene has CDR1 LGHNA and CDR2 YSLEER. The CDR3 coding sequence is TGCGCCAGCAGCCAAGATCAAAGGGTGGAGGCCACTGAAGCTTTCTTT. Translating it yields CASSQDQRVEATEAFF.

The CDR3 here is CASSVGGSNYEQYF. The CDR3 nucleotides read TGTGCCAGCAGCGTAGGGGGGTCGAACTACGAGCAGTACTTC. This chain joins TRBV11-2 and TRBJ2-7, with D perhaps being TRBD1 or TRBD2 (6 bases each). The germline gives CDR1 SGHAT, CDR2 FQNNGV. The germline V and J ends were trimmed by 5 bases and 3 bases, with 14 bases remaining between them. The CDR3 covers 14 residues.

V and J are TRBV4-3 and TRBJ1-2; D not certain. This CDR3 spans 16 amino acids. Deletions cut 0 bases from V and 7 bases from J, with 18 bases between. CDR1 and CDR2 from the germline V gene are LGHNA and YSLEER. The CDR3 spells CASSQERDAGIGGYTF. The DNA of the CDR3 is TGCGCCAGCAGCCAAGAACGAGACGCCGGGATCGGTGGCTACACCTTC.

This chain uses TRBV7-2 with TRBJ2-1; 11 bases agree with TRBD2. The CDR3 totals 14 residues. The V and J ends lost 11 bases and 4 bases, in that order; junction bases with no gene match: 7. Germline CDR1 SGHTA, CDR2 FQGNSA. In DNA form, the CDR3 reads TGTGCCGCACCGGGACTAGCGGATTACAATGAGCAGTTCTTC. Encoded protein: CAAPGLADYNEQFF. Full variable domain (outside the CDR3, taken from reference TRBV7-2 and TRBJ2-1): GAGVSQSPSNKVTEKGKDVELRCDPISGHTALYWYRQSLGQGLEFLIYFQGNSAPDKSGLPSDRFSAERTGGSVSTLTIQRTQQEDSAVYLCAAPGLADYNEQFFGPGTRLTVL.

The rearrangement links TRBV7-9 to TRBJ1-1; D is possibly TRBD1 (5 bases). Deletions cut 5 bases from V and 3 bases from J, with 13 bases between. This CDR3 has 14 amino acids. Germline lookup yields CDR1 SEHNR and CDR2 FQNEAQ (reference sequence). In DNA form, the CDR3 reads TGTGCCAGCAGCACCCACGGGGGACACACTGAAGCTTTCTTT. Translating gives CASSTHGGHTEAFF.

This clone was recorded a few times. V gene TRBV5-6 combines with J gene TRBJ2-5; 11 bases agree with TRBD1. Germline V gives CDR1 SGHDT, CDR2 YYEEEE. This CDR3 contains 14 residues. After removal of 4 bases from V and 9 bases from J, the junction contained 8 bases not matched to a gene. CDR3 region: CASSRLGQGGSQYF. DNA of the CDR3: TGTGCCAGCAGCCGTTTGGGACAGGGGGGATCCCAGTACTTC.

This clone was seen more than once but under ten times. The chain recombines TRBV12-3 or TRBV12-4 with TRBJ1-2, with TRBD1 identical over 7 bases. V shed 5 bases, J shed 10 bases, and the junction held 4 bases outside the gene matches. This CDR3 contains 11 residues. CDR3 nucleotides: TGTGCCAGCAGTCAGACAGGGACCTACACCTTC. This encodes CASSQTGTYTF.

The chain joins TRBV6-4 to TRBJ2-3; D gene unclear. Trimming removed 7 bases at V and 2 bases at J, with 7 bases between. CDR1 and CDR2 from the germline V gene are MRHNA and SNTAGT. CDR3 length: 12 amino acids. In DNA, the CDR3 is TGTGCCAGCACCCCTAACACAGATACGCAGTATTTT. Protein product: CASTPNTDTQYF.

V is TRBV7-6 and J is TRBJ2-1, with D unclear. CDR1 and CDR2 from the germline V gene are SGHVS and FNYEAQ. V was cut by 4 bases and J by 5 bases, with 6 bases left in between. CDR3 length: 12 amino acids. Here the CDR3 reads CASSSGHNEQFF. In DNA, the CDR3 is TGTGCCAGCAGCTCAGGTCACAATGAGCAGTTCTTC.